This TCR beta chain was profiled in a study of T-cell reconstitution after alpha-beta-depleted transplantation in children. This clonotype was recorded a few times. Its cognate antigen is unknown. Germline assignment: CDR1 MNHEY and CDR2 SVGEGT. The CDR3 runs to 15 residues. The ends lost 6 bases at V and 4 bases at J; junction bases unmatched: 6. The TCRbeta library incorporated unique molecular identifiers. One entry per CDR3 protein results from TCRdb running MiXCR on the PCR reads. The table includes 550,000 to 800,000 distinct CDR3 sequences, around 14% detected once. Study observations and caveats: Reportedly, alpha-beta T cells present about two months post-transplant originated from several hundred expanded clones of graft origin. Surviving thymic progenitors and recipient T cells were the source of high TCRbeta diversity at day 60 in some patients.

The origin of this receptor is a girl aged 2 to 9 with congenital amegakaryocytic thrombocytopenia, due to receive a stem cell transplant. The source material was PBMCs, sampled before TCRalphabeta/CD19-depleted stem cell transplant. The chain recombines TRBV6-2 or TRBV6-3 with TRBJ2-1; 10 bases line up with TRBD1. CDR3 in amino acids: CASSNRDRGYNEQFF. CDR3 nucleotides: TGTGCCAGCAGCAACCGGGACAGGGGTTACAATGAGCAGTTCTTC.